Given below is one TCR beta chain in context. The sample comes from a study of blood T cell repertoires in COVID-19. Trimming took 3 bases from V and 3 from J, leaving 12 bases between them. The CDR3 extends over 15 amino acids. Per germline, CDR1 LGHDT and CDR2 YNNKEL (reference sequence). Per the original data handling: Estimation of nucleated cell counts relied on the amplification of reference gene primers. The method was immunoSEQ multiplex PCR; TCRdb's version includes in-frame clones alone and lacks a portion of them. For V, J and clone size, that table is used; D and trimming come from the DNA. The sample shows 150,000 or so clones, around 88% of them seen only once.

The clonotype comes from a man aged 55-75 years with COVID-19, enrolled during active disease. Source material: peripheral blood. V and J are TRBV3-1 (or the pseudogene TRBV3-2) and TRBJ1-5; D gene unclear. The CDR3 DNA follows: TGTGCCAGCAGCCAGGGAGGGTTCTCCAATCAGCCCCAGCATTTT. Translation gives CASSQGGFSNQPQHF.